The 15 T cell receptor beta chains below were found in one sample sequenced in a study of response to subunit inactivated influenza vaccine (dated by TCRdb to between 2017 and 2018). Library prep was done by RT-PCR. This sample was sequenced with an Illumina HiSeq 2500. Through fastp at Q25 and MiXCR, TCRdb rebuilt clones from the public reads, retaining in-frame beta chains. A single entry per CDR3 protein holds the most common genes and DNA from its merged rows. Recorded for this sample are under 500,000 distinct CDR3 sequences; around 9.9% of them occurred a single time. Approximately 12% of the sample is taken by the ten largest. Reading the label with the study, this specimen's time point is: approximately 45 days after influenza vaccine administration. Sequences were derived from PBMCs from blood, sampled roughly 6 weeks after vaccination. The receptors were gathered from a man between 50 and 59 years old who received an inactivated influenza vaccine. Donor details come from another sample of the same person, matched by shared clones.

This clonotype was observed at least ten times. The V call is TRBV4-3, the J call TRBJ2-7; 12 nucleotides match TRBD1. CDR3 size: 16 residues. With 0 bases clipped from V and 5 bases from J, the junction kept 5 bases outside the gene matches. Germline values: CDR1 LGHNA, CDR2 YSLEER. The CDR3 coding sequence is TGCGCCAGCAGCCAAGATTTCGGGACAGGGGGCCACGAGCAGTACTTC. Amino acids: CASSQDFGTGGHEQYF.

The table lists this clonotype with many counts. The J gene is TRBJ1-4, the V gene TRBV7-9; D is unresolved. CDR1 and CDR2 from the germline V gene are SEHNR and FQNEAQ (reference sequence). The ends were cut back, 1 base at V and 8 bases at J, with 11 bases in the middle. This CDR3 comprises 14 residues. The CDR3 DNA reads TGTGCCAGCAGCTTAGTCGAGGGTCGGGAAAAACTGTTTTTT. Its protein product is CASSLVEGREKLFF.

Ten or more counts support this clonotype. The V call is TRBV20-1, the J call TRBJ1-6; D gene unclear. The CDR3 is made up of 13 amino acids. V was clipped by 0 bases and J by 10 bases, with 10 bases between them. CDR1 and CDR2 from the germline V gene are DFQATT and SNEGSKA (reference sequence). CDR3 protein: CSAREVGNSPLHF. CDR3 bases: TGCAGTGCTAGAGAGGTGGGGAACTCACCCCTCCACTTT.

J is TRBJ2-1 and V is TRBV20-1; D ambiguous. The germline V and J ends were trimmed by 0 bases and 6 bases, with 3 bases remaining between them. The CDR3 contains 11 residues. Germline lookup yields CDR1 DFQATT and CDR2 SNEGSKA (reference sequence). Here the CDR3 reads CSARDRNEQFF. CDR3 coding DNA: TGCAGTGCTAGAGACCGCAATGAGCAGTTCTTC.

This clonotype came up a few times. This chain joins TRBV6-2 or TRBV6-3 and TRBJ2-1; no clear D. CDR3 length: 12 residues. Trimming pared 6 bases from V and 8 bases from J, leaving 11 bases between. Germline V CDR1 and CDR2: MNHEY, SVGEGT. The CDR3 reads CASSLRRYEQFF. For the CDR3, the DNA is TGTGCCAGCAGCCTCCGTCGTTATGAGCAGTTCTTC.

The chain recombines TRBV19 with TRBJ1-5; TRBD1 agrees at 7 bases. The J segment lost 11 bases and the V segment lost 7 bases, leaving 14 bases of the junction unmatched. This CDR3 comprises 14 residues. Germline V lookup: CDR1 LNHDA, CDR2 SQIVND (reference sequence). The CDR3: CASTRPGTAHAQHF. The CDR3 nucleotides are TGTGCCAGTACCCGCCCAGGGACAGCTCATGCCCAGCATTTT.

This clonotype appeared many times. This chain uses TRBV12-3 or TRBV12-4 with TRBJ1-5; no clear D gene. Deletions cut 3 bases from V and 3 bases from J, with 15 bases between. The CDR3 runs 16 residues. The CDR3 sequence is CASSFRSGQPNQPQHF. DNA of the CDR3: TGTGCCAGCAGTTTTCGTTCCGGGCAGCCCAATCAGCCCCAGCATTTT.

Only a few counts were recorded for this clonotype. The chain joins TRBV7-2 to TRBJ1-6, with D unresolved. The V end was cut by 1 base, the J end by 7 bases, with 14 bases between. The CDR3 sequence is 16 residues long. Per germline, CDR1 SGHTA and CDR2 FQGNSA. CDR3 sequence (DNA): TGTGCCAGCAGCTTAGATTTTAGGGCAGCCAATTCACCCCTCCACTTT. This codes for CASSLDFRAANSPLHF.

The chain recombines TRBV12-3 or TRBV12-4 with TRBJ1-2; D uncertain. Trimming cost V 5 bases and J 4 bases, with 11 bases left between them. The CDR3 spans 13 residues. The CDR3 nucleotides read TGTGCCAGCAGTGGGAAAGGAATCTATGGCTACACCTTC. Translated, it gives CASSGKGIYGYTF.

The chain has TRBV5-6 and TRBJ2-5; the D is unclear. The V end was cut by 2 bases, the J end by 5 bases, with 7 bases between. The V gene's germline CDR1 is SGHDT and CDR2 YYEEEE. This CDR3 region has 12 residues. CDR3 bases: TGTGCCAGCAGCTTATACTGGGAGACCCAGTACTTC. This gives the protein CASSLYWETQYF.

This clonotype was detected a few times. The rearrangement links TRBV6-2 or TRBV6-3 to TRBJ2-3; weak D call: TRBD2 (6 bases). The CDR3 runs 14 residues. The V end was cut by 5 bases, the J end by 9 bases, with 18 bases between. Germline CDR1 reads MNHEY; CDR2 reads SVGEGT. CDR3 amino acids: CASSSPGTSPTQYF. CDR3 in DNA: TGTGCCAGCAGTAGCCCCGGAACTAGCCCCACGCAGTATTTT.

The V and J genes are TRBV6-1 and TRBJ2-7; 9 nucleotides align to TRBD2. The CDR3 extends over 15 amino acids. Germline V CDR1 and CDR2: MNHNS, SASEGT. V dropped 6 bases and J dropped 3; count of bases not matched to a gene: 9. CDR3 sequence reads: CASRTGTSSHYEQYF. The DNA of the CDR3 is TGTGCCAGCAGAACCGGGACTAGCAGCCACTACGAGCAGTACTTC.

This clonotype was observed at least ten times. The chain links TRBV20-1 to TRBJ2-1; 9 nucleotides line up with TRBD2. From germline, CDR1 is DFQATT and CDR2 SNEGSKA (reference sequence). The CDR3 is 18 amino acids. V was pared by 6 bases and J by 0 bases, with 15 bases of the junction left unmatched. The CDR3, as DNA: TGCAGTGCGTCCGGGACTAGCTCTACCTGGAGCTCCTACAATGAGCAGTTCTTC. Encoded protein: CSASGTSSTWSSYNEQFF.

The chain links TRBV10-3 to TRBJ1-2; D gene uncertain. Looked up from germline, CDR1 is ENHRY and CDR2 is SYGVKD. CDR3 length: 11 amino acids. Trimming left V 3 bases short and J 8 bases short, with 7 bases between. The CDR3 nucleotides are TGTGCCATCAGTGACAAACTAGGCTACACCTTC. Amino acids: CAISDKLGYTF.

This clonotype was observed many times. V is TRBV12-3 or TRBV12-4 and J is TRBJ2-2, with TRBD2 as a possible D gene (6 bases). This CDR3 region has 15 residues. V dropped 3 bases and J dropped 5 bases, with 13 bases sitting between them. The CDR3 protein is CASSLYRGGTGELFF. The DNA for the CDR3 is TGTGCCAGCAGTTTGTACCGGGGAGGTACCGGGGAGCTGTTTTTT.